This paragraph reports one T cell receptor (beta chain). Antigen specificity is unknown. Germline V gives CDR1 SGHTS, CDR2 YDEGEE. The length of the CDR3 is 15 residues. Trimming took 4 bases from V and 1 from J; bases not matched to a gene: 3. TCRdb's copy holds only in-frame clones and misses some; the assay was immunoSEQ multiplex PCR. Here the sample spans 90,000 to 150,000 clones, roughly nine tenths being singletons. This specimen comes from a study of cytomegalovirus exposure and HLA in healthy donors. Points from the study as a whole: Rare TCR sequences predominated, though certain public TCRs were found in many donors. The study listed 164 cytomegalovirus-associated TCR beta chains. Cytomegalovirus status was reportedly diagnosed by the classifier with high sensitivity and specificity.

Separation from the 666-subject first cohort characterized the roughly 120-subject validation cohort, to which the donors belonged. The receptor was derived from a man aged 18 to 29 in good health and CMV-seropositive. The genes are TRBV5-8 and TRBJ2-1; 9 nucleotides agree with TRBD1. The sequencing sample was made of PBMCs. CDR3 sequence reads: CASSLGTGSYNEQFF. The CDR3 DNA is TGTGCCAGCAGCCTGGGGACAGGGTCCTACAATGAGCAGTTCTTC.